This TCR beta chain comes out of a study of response to subunit inactivated influenza vaccine. There are many counts of this clonotype. TCRdb used MiXCR to reprocess the RT-PCR reads, holding one entry per CDR3 protein. Of roughly 170,000 distinct CDR3 sequences in the sample, about 9% were seen once. This CDR3 comprises 14 residues. Trimming shortened V by 7 bases and J by 0 bases, and 12 bases separated the two germline ends. CDR1 and CDR2 (germline): LGHDT, YNNKEL (reference sequence). Sequences were derived from non-naive T cells sorted from PBMCs, sampled on the day of vaccination. The sequence derives from a man aged 45-65 years who received an inactivated influenza vaccine. This chain joins TRBV3-1 and TRBJ1-1; D uncertain. DNA for the CDR3: TGTGCCAGCAAACGAGGTGCCGTGAACACTGAAGCTTTCTTT. This encodes CASKRGAVNTEAFF. Together with reference TRBV3-1 and TRBJ1-1, the CDR3 gives the full variable domain: DTAVSQTPKYLVTQMGNDKSIKCEQNLGHDTMYWYKQDSKKFLKIMFSYNNKELIINETVPNRFSPKSPDKAHLNLHINSLELGDSAVYFCASKRGAVNTEAFFGQGTRLTVV.